This paragraph covers one T cell receptor (beta chain) sequence. It has no known antigen specificity. No base-level quality is on record; no much larger clone is a single base apart. Whole blood was collected in K2EDTA tubes by collaborating institutions according to the institutions' own protocols. For TCRbeta analysis, collaborators shipped samples as frozen whole blood, isolated PBMCs, or DNA extracted from either of those sample types. Including cysteine and phenylalanine, the CDR3 has 14 amino acids. Kept here is only the CDR3 DNA, which spans 42 bases and is read in frame from base 1. Via the germline V gene, CDR1 is KGHDR and CDR2 SFDVKD. V loses 5 bases of germline sequence and J loses 6 bases, and the interval between the two ends is 14 bases. This record belongs to a study of blood T cell repertoires in COVID-19 (dated by TCRdb to 2018 to 2020). Background for the entire study: Collaborator samples came from the United States, Italy and Spain and covered acute and convalescent phases of COVID-19. Subjects who had been exposed to COVID-19, were actively infected with it, or had recovered from it provided the deeply sampled blood TCRbeta repertoires that made up the dataset. Nearly every sample came with metadata listing a de-identified subject ID, COVID-19 status, age in years and sex. HLA class I and class II types, where available, came from metadata supplied by the sample provider rather than from assay-based typing. The samples were drawn from two sources: the first 160 participants of the ongoing ImmuneRACE study, and over 1,000 subjects contributed by 6 global collaborators. The repertoires were released in a freely available public database meant as a resource for research on the immune response to SARS-CoV-2. The prospective study material was composed of cDNA or gDNA derived from T cells, B-cell-depleted T cells, or PBMCs.

What the study reported, not specific to this receptor: The quantity of clinical and demographic metadata differed by source and by participant and was supplied without curation.

TCRbeta CDR3 regions were amplified from genomic DNA using the immunoSEQ Assay, a bias-controlled multiplex PCR. The authors processed their data as follows. The number of nucleated cells in each sample was estimated from the amplification of reference gene primers within the assay. To quantify the absolute abundance of each unique TCRbeta CDR3 rearrangement, sequence reads were collapsed and filtered. For each sample, productive Simpson clonality was calculated by taking the square root of Simpson's diversity index across productive rearrangements. The table was pulled from immuneACCESS by TCRdb, which kept in-frame rearrangements only. Such tables lose some clones; where checked, under half of the loss comes from unresolved V genes, and the rest has no known cause. V and J calls and clone size are given by that table; D and trimming were obtained from the DNA. The sample records 90,000 to 130,000 clones, roughly 87% of which are singletons. The ten most abundant clones make up 4.8% of the sample.

The chain was built from TRBV24-1 and TRBJ2-3; the D gene is perhaps TRBD1, on 6 matching bases. The receptor was derived from a human donor in a cohort sampled during active COVID-19. Sequencing was performed on peripheral blood. The CDR3 loop reads CATSAGQFLDTQYF. Here is the DNA: TGTGCCACCAGTGCCGGACAGTTCCTGGATACGCAGTATTTT.